This is a list of T cell receptor beta chains from one sample in a study of blood T cells in healthy people across ages. Each CDR3 protein gets one entry after TCRdb re-called the 5' RACE reads with MiXCR. The data hold 980,000 or so distinct CDR3 sequences, with roughly 52% observed a single time. The sequenced sample consisted of blood. These receptors originate from a man aged 30-40 years in good health. Both conserved end residues are trimmed from each CDR3. Fields, in order: V gene, clone size, J gene, CDR3 protein. Only part of the rows carry a size: once, few, many, or a class if the clone is expanded.

TRBV7-2	-	TRBJ2-3	ASSLEGRTSRADTQY
TRBV6-2/TRBV6-3	-	TRBJ2-2	ASSYLAGGANTGELF
TRBV27	few	TRBJ1-4	ASSEGAGDGNEKLF
TRBV28	-	TRBJ2-7	ASLGPSYNEQY
TRBV6-2/TRBV6-3	few	TRBJ2-6	ASSAKRSGANVLT
TRBV7-2	-	TRBJ1-2	ASSLEPGAAGYT
TRBV5-1	-	TRBJ2-7	ASSLGLRESYEQY
TRBV29-1	-	TRBJ2-1	SVEDYGAGRGNNEQF
TRBV4-1	-	TRBJ2-7	ASSRAGGGASYEQY
TRBV27	many	TRBJ2-5	ASSFKAPYQETQY
TRBV9	-	TRBJ2-1	ASSVQPGRGNNEQF
TRBV5-6	-	TRBJ2-1	ASSRGLTVSNNEQF
TRBV12-3/TRBV12-4	once	TRBJ1-2	ASSSPGQLGGYT
TRBV7-2	-	TRBJ2-3	ASSFAGTLTDTQY
TRBV5-6	-	TRBJ1-1	ASYRVNTEAF
TRBV4-1	-	TRBJ2-5	ASSQQAGDQETQY
TRBV7-2	-	TRBJ2-2	ASSMDRVGELF
TRBV7-3	few	TRBJ2-6	ASRLTGTGANVLT
TRBV10-2	-	TRBJ2-1	ASKASGGFYNEQF
TRBV3-1	-	TRBJ2-1	ASSHLADNEQF
TRBV20-1	few	TRBJ2-7	SAPRVAGPTFDEQY
TRBV7-2	many	TRBJ2-1	ASSLMVGEQF
TRBV5-1	few	TRBJ2-1	ASSLVTGAINEQF
TRBV7-2	-	TRBJ2-7	ASSLARGPFYEQY
TRBV4-1	many	TRBJ2-7	ASRGQGASEQY
TRBV4-1	-	-	ASSLSGGKNEQY
TRBV5-1	-	TRBJ1-1	ASSQGAGQSNTEAF
TRBV10-3	-	-	AISEGAGAFLNEQY
TRBV6-1	-	TRBJ2-1	ASSEGQINEQF